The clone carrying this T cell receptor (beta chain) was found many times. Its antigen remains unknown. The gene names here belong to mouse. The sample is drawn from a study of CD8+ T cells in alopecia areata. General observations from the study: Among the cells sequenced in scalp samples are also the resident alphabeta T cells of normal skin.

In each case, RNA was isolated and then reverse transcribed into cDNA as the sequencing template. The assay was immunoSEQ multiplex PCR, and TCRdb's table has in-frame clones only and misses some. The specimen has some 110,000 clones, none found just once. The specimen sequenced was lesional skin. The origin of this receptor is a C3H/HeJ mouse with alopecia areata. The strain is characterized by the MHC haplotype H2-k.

CDR3 region: CASSDVAGDTGQLYF. The CDR3 bases that were read are TGTGCCAGCAGTGATGTGGCAGGGGACACCGGG. The chain uses TRBV13-3 and TRBJ2-2; D possibly corresponds to TRBD1 (6 bases). The CDR3 end lies 4 residues beyond the end of the read and is filled in from the germline J gene. CDR3 length: 15 residues. V was shortened by 0 bases and J by 3 bases, with 9 bases between the two germline ends. In germline, CDR1 is NNHDY, CDR2 SYVADS. The complete variable domain, with remaining parts taken from reference TRBV13-3 and TRBJ2-2, reads EAAVTQSPRSKVAVTGGKVTLSCHQTNNHDYMYWYRQDTGHGLRLIHYSYVADSTEKGDIPDGYKASRPSQENFSLILELASLSQTAVYFCASSDVAGDTGQLYFGEGSKLTVL.